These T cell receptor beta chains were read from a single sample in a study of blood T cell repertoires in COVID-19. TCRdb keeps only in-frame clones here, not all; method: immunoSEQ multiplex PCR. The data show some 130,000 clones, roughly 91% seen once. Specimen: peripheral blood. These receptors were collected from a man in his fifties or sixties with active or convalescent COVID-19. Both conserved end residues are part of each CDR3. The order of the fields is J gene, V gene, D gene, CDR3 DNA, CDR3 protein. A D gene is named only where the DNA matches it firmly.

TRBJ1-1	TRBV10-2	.	TGCGCCAGCAGTGATTTCCAGGGGACTGAAGCTTTCTTT	CASSDFQGTEAFF
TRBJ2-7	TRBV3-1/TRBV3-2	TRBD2	TGTGCGACTTCAACCGGGACTAGTTTTGGGGTGAACGAGCAGTACTTC	CATSTGTSFGVNEQYF
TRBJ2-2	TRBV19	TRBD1	TGTGCCAGTAGTTTGAACAGGGGAACCGGGGAGCTGTTTTTT	CASSLNRGTGELFF
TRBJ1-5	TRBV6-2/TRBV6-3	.	TGTGCCAGCAGTCCGGGAGCACAGGGCAATCAGCCCCAGCATTTT	CASSPGAQGNQPQHF
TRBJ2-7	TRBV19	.	TGTGCCAGTAGGGCCCGGCAGGCCCCCTACGAGCAGTACTTC	CASRARQAPYEQYF
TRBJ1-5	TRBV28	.	TGTGCCAGCAGTTTCCGGGACACCTATAGCAATCAGCCCCAGCATTTT	CASSFRDTYSNQPQHF
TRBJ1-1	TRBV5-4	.	TGTGCCAGCAGCTTCGGACAGAACACTGAAGCTTTCTTT	CASSFGQNTEAFF
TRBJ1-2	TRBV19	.	TGTGCCAGTTCACAAAGAAGACAGACTAACTATGGCTACACCTTC	CASSQRRQTNYGYTF
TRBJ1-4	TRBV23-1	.	TGCGCCAGCAGTCTATCCGCAGGGAAAAGTGAAAAACTGTTTTTT	CASSLSAGKSEKLFF
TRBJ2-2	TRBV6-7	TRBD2	TGTGCCAGCAGTTACTCCGGACTAGCGGGGCCCGGGGAGCTGTTTTTT	CASSYSGLAGPGELFF
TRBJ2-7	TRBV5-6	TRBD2	TGTGCCAGCAGCACGCTAAGGACTAGCTACTACGAGCAGTACTTC	CASSTLRTSYYEQYF
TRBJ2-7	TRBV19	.	TGTGCCAGTAGCCCCCAAGCGGAGGGATCCTACGAGCAGTACTTC	CASSPQAEGSYEQYF
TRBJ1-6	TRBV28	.	TGTGCCAGCAGTACCGGACTTCGCGGTTCACCCCTCCACTTT	CASSTGLRGSPLHF